Ten or more counts support the clone carrying this T cell receptor (beta chain). 5'RACE template switching produced TCR cDNA carrying a universal primer site and UMIs. TCRdb reprocessed the 5' RACE reads via MiXCR and lists one record per CDR3 protein. Of about 45,000 distinct CDR3 sequences in the sample, about 6.8% were seen once. This entry is derived from a study of T cells after yellow fever vaccination. Overall study: It was SMART-Seq v4 Ultra Low Input that prepared the fractions with low cell numbers. Study outcomes and limitations: There was a small share of clonotypes that showed up in both the CD4 and CD8 compartments. Subsequent booster samples again held most clones from primary vaccination (roughly 95% CD4, about 85% CD8).

CDR3 size: 14 residues. V was pared by 6 bases and J by 4 bases, with 13 bases between. The germline V gene has CDR1 MNHNS and CDR2 SASEGT. The rearrangement joins TRBV6-1 to TRBJ1-5, with D tentatively TRBD1 (6 bases). The input for sequencing was CD8+ T cells not binding an NS4B(214-222) dextramer, sorted from PBMCs, taken 45 days after the yellow fever booster vaccination. The TCR sequence derives from a man aged 25-45 years who received the YFV17D yellow fever vaccine. The CDR3 DNA follows: TGTGCCAGCAGCCCGGGGGGGCTAAATCAGCCCCAGCATTTT. Translation gives CASSPGGLNQPQHF.